This T cell receptor (beta chain) was captured in a study of shared clonotypes between healthy human individuals. Germline CDR1 MDHEN, CDR2 SYDVKM. This CDR3 spans 14 amino acids. Trimming cost V 6 bases and J 5 bases, with 14 bases left between them. The table came from immunoSEQ multiplex PCR; TCRdb's copy has only in-frame clones and leaves some out. The sample includes 330,000 or so clones, less than 85% of them seen just once. V gene TRBV28 combines with J gene TRBJ1-5, with a weak D call TRBD1 (5 bases). The material sequenced was memory CD4+ T cells sorted from blood. Stated subset: CD45RA-negative fraction. This clonotype was obtained from a man aged 30 to 39 in good health. The CDR3 loop reads CASSPLGPDQPQHF. CDR3 coding DNA: TGTGCCAGCAGCCCTCTGGGGCCGGATCAGCCCCAGCATTTT.